This is a list of T cell receptor beta chains from one sample in a study of blood T cell repertoires in COVID-19. TCRdb's table, derived via immunoSEQ multiplex PCR, lists solely in-frame clones and lacks some. The table lists some 150,000 clones, approximately 85% of them singletons, with 0.95% to 1.5% in the top ten. What was sequenced was peripheral blood. These receptors came from a man aged 60 to 75 who had recovered from COVID-19. Each CDR3 is given with its conserved first and last residue. A D gene is named only where the DNA matches it firmly. Rows give clone size only sometimes, using once, few, many, or a class for an expanded clone.

d_call: .; clone_size: .; j_call: TRBJ2-1; v_call: TRBV28; cdr3_aa: CASSLSAGSYNEQFF; cdr3_nt: TGTGCCAGCAGTTTAAGCGCGGGGTCCTACAATGAGCAGTTCTTC
d_call: .; clone_size: .; j_call: TRBJ2-5; v_call: TRBV19; cdr3_aa: CASSIDVEETQYF; cdr3_nt: TGTGCCAGTAGTATAGACGTTGAGGAGACCCAGTACTTC
d_call: .; clone_size: .; j_call: TRBJ2-6; v_call: TRBV7-2; cdr3_aa: CASSKEEVRWSGANVLTF; cdr3_nt: TGTGCCAGCAGCAAAGAAGAGGTGCGGTGGTCTGGGGCCAACGTCCTGACTTTC
d_call: .; clone_size: .; j_call: TRBJ1-5; v_call: TRBV12-3/TRBV12-4; cdr3_aa: CASSSPGWGPQHF; cdr3_nt: TGTGCCAGCAGCTCCCCGGGGTGGGGGCCCCAGCATTTT
d_call: .; clone_size: .; j_call: TRBJ2-3; v_call: TRBV19; cdr3_aa: CASSGTMGGGTQYF; cdr3_nt: TGTGCCAGTAGCGGGACGATGGGGGGAGGTACGCAGTATTTT
d_call: .; clone_size: few; j_call: TRBJ2-5; v_call: TRBV7-2; cdr3_aa: CASSQLAEETQYF; cdr3_nt: TGTGCCAGCAGCCAACTAGCTGAAGAGACCCAGTACTTC
d_call: TRBD2; clone_size: .; j_call: TRBJ2-7; v_call: TRBV27; cdr3_aa: CASSGPKRIGGGSYEQYF; cdr3_nt: TGTGCCAGCAGTGGCCCCAAAAGGATTGGCGGGGGCTCCTACGAGCAGTACTTC
d_call: .; clone_size: .; j_call: TRBJ2-5; v_call: TRBV14; cdr3_aa: CASSQDRIRARVDWQETQYF; cdr3_nt: TGTGCCAGCAGCCAAGACAGGATCCGGGCCCGGGTGGACTGGCAAGAGACCCAGTACTTC
d_call: TRBD1; clone_size: .; j_call: TRBJ2-7; v_call: TRBV6-5; cdr3_aa: CASRATGTGYEQYF; cdr3_nt: TGTGCCAGCAGAGCAACCGGGACAGGCTACGAGCAGTACTTC
d_call: .; clone_size: .; j_call: TRBJ2-5; v_call: TRBV11-3; cdr3_aa: CASSSPPPGETQYF; cdr3_nt: TGTGCCAGCAGCTCCCCCCCGCCCGGAGAGACCCAGTACTTC
d_call: .; clone_size: once; j_call: TRBJ1-4; v_call: TRBV5-1; cdr3_aa: CASSLVAGAREKLFF; cdr3_nt: TGCGCCAGCAGCTTGGTCGCGGGGGCGAGGGAAAAACTGTTTTTT
d_call: .; clone_size: .; j_call: TRBJ2-6; v_call: TRBV6-5; cdr3_aa: CASSYVSGGANVLTF; cdr3_nt: TGTGCCAGCAGTTACGTTTCGGGAGGGGCCAACGTCCTGACTTTC
d_call: .; clone_size: .; j_call: TRBJ1-2; v_call: TRBV3-1/TRBV3-2; cdr3_aa: CASSQPGGGNYGYTF; cdr3_nt: TGTGCCAGCAGCCAACCCGGGGGGGGGAACTATGGCTACACCTTC
d_call: .; clone_size: few; j_call: TRBJ1-1; v_call: TRBV6-5; cdr3_aa: CASRGVNTEAFF; cdr3_nt: TGTGCCAGCAGAGGGGTGAACACTGAAGCTTTCTTT
d_call: .; clone_size: .; j_call: TRBJ2-1; v_call: TRBV6-5; cdr3_aa: CASSYGLDEQFF; cdr3_nt: TGTGCCAGCAGTTACGGCCTCGATGAGCAGTTCTTC
d_call: .; clone_size: .; j_call: TRBJ1-1; v_call: TRBV29-1; cdr3_aa: CSVVNRVPNTEAFF; cdr3_nt: TGCAGCGTGGTAAACAGGGTACCGAACACTGAAGCTTTCTTT
d_call: .; clone_size: .; j_call: TRBJ2-3; v_call: TRBV5-1; cdr3_aa: CASSLGRGATDTQYF; cdr3_nt: TGCGCCAGCAGCTTGGGACGGGGGGCAACAGATACGCAGTATTTT